Listed below are T cell receptor beta chains from one sample, sequenced in a study of CD8 T cells in Susac syndrome. One entry per CDR3 protein, called by TCRdb with MiXCR from the immunoSEQ multiplex PCR reads. The profile shows some 250,000 distinct CDR3 sequences, less than 96% of them singletons. Sequencing used CD4+ T cells from PBMCs. The origin of the receptors is a human donor with Susac syndrome. Each CDR3 is given without its conserved first and last residue. Some rows mark clone size as missing; the rest say once, few, many or name a class of expanded clone.

clone_size v_call cdr3_aa
NA TRBV7-8 ASAVVPSYEQY
NA TRBV11-2 ASSQPTGNEQF
NA TRBV20-1 SASGPQVSGTTDTQY
NA TRBV3-1 ASSQDTRGLAGAYEQY
NA TRBV29-1 SAQRGQGTGYT
NA TRBV12-3/TRBV12-4 ASSTGTSGRPEQF
NA TRBV10-2 ASSEGQMNTEAF
NA TRBV5-1 ASRQLQGGGEKLF
NA TRBV30 AWTPPGNTIY
NA TRBV24-1 ATSDPLLNEQF
once TRBV27 ASMGQGGQDYGYT
NA TRBV20-1 SAAHTYSSEAF
NA TRBV15 ATSLNAAPGQY
NA TRBV20-1 SATETGFSYGYT
NA TRBV3-1 ASSPQRGLVPHEQY
NA TRBV4-2 ASSHAGTTSYNEQF
NA TRBV29-1 SVSSTYNEQF
NA TRBV29-1 SGRLAGGPGEQY
NA TRBV29-1 SVVTSGLHNEQF
NA TRBV20-1 SAAGPKSTDTQY
NA TRBV20-1 SARPPSEQF
NA TRBV9 ASSESHSYNEQF
once TRBV29-1 SAPSRTGGTGYT
few TRBV25-1 ASSDGNYGYT
NA TRBV29-1 SVGLAGSPPYNEQF
NA TRBV7-3 ASRLTPGDCYEQY
NA TRBV28 ASSTRTGPEQF
NA TRBV10-3 AISWDSRTNEQF
NA TRBV24-1 ATSDFGYGYT
NA TRBV29-1 SVETGFIEQY
NA TRBV5-4 ASSPAPGTGYGYT
NA TRBV7-2 ASSFGQGGSAETQY
NA TRBV4-1 ASSQDDRGIGPYGYT
NA TRBV3-1 ASSQRSGSGRGDY
NA TRBV29-1 SVVAQGMSYEQY
NA TRBV4-1 ASSQDGTVMNTEAF
NA TRBV7-9 ASSLTTAQETQY
once TRBV9 ASSVDRDGYGYT
NA TRBV15 ATSRVRGTTQY
NA TRBV10-3 ATKINTEAF
NA TRBV28 ASSRTGATQEQY
NA TRBV12-3/TRBV12-4 ASSSGPRGETQY
NA TRBV2 ASADPGLGTYEQY
NA TRBV6-5 ASHRSLNTEAF
NA TRBV3-1 ASSQGLKATYEQY
NA TRBV2 ASSVRQIYGYT
NA TRBV7-2 ASSPRRAGVGDTQY